The 5 T cell receptor beta chains below were found in one sample sequenced in a study of neurological immune-mediated disorders. TCRdb reprocessed the 5' RACE reads via MiXCR and lists one record per CDR3 protein. The sample lists some 86,000 distinct CDR3 sequences; around 2.6% were seen once. The sequencing sample was made of PBMCs. The receptor set was obtained from a woman in her thirties with multiple sclerosis.

This clonotype was detected many times. The DNA of the CDR3 is TGCAGTGCTAGAGAGCGTACTTCTGGAAACACCATATATTTT. It specifies CSARERTSGNTIYF. The chain is built from TRBV20-1 and TRBJ1-3; D is undetermined. Trimming removed 0 bases from V and 1 base from J, with 7 bases in between. Per germline, CDR1 DFQATT and CDR2 SNEGSKA (reference sequence). CDR3 length equals 14 residues.

The chain recombines TRBV20-1 with TRBJ2-7; D unclear. The CDR3 has 12 residues. Trimming left V 1 base short and J 7 bases short, with 11 bases between. Germline CDR1 and CDR2: DFQATT and SNEGSKA (reference sequence). The CDR3 coding sequence is TGCAGTGCTAGAGTGGACGGGCATGAGCAGTACTTC. Its translation is CSARVDGHEQYF.

This clonotype has ten or more counts. V usage is TRBV15 and J usage is TRBJ1-5; D is undetermined. V lost 0 bases and J lost 3, with 9 bases in between. Germline CDR1 is LNHNV and CDR2 is YYDKDF (reference sequence). This CDR3 is 15 amino acids long. The DNA for the CDR3 is TGTGCCACCAGCAGAGATAGTAGTCACAATCAGCCCCAGCATTTT. Translation: CATSRDSSHNQPQHF.

This clonotype has a count of ten or more. The genes are TRBV7-2 and TRBJ2-3, with TRBD2 matching 7 bases. The CDR3 loop spans 14 amino acids. Per germline, CDR1 SGHTA and CDR2 FQGNSA. V lost 5 bases and J lost 8; bases outside the gene matches: 10. CDR3 bases: TGTGCCAGCAGCCTAGGACTAGAAGGAATTACGCAGTATTTT. Protein: CASSLGLEGITQYF.

The sample holds a few counts of this clonotype. The chain carries TRBV20-1 and TRBJ1-6; D ambiguous. Deletions cut 0 bases from V and 6 bases from J, with 6 bases between. There are 13 residues in the CDR3. Germline V CDR1 and CDR2: DFQATT, SNEGSKA (reference sequence). The CDR3 here is CSARDPVNSPLHF. DNA of the CDR3: TGCAGTGCTAGAGATCCGGTTAATTCACCCCTCCACTTT.